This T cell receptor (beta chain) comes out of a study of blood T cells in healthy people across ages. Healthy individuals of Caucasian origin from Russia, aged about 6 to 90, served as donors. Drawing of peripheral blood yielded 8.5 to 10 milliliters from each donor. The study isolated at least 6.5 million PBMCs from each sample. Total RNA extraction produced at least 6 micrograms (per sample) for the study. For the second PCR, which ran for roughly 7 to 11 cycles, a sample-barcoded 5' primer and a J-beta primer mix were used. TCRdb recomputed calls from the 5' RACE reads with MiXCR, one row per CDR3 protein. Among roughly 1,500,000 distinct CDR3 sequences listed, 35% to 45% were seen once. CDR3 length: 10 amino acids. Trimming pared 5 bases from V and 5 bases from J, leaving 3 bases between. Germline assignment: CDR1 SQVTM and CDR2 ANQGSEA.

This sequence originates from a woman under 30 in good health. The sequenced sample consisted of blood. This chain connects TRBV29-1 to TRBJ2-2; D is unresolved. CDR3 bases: TGCAGCGTTAGGACCGGGGAGCTGTTTTTT. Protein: CSVRTGELFF.